This TCR beta chain stems from a study of blood T cell repertoires in COVID-19. In the study overall: T cells, B-cell-depleted T cells, or PBMCs supplied cDNA or gDNA.

The germline CDR1 and CDR2 sequences are SEHNR and FQNEAQ (reference sequence). The CDR3 consists of 12 residues. Between the trimmed V and J ends, which lost 6 bases and 7 bases, there was a span of 12 bases. Original processing methods: Amplification with reference gene primers provided the estimates of nucleated cell counts. Libraries were prepared by immunoSEQ multiplex PCR; TCRdb keeps only in-frame clonotypes and omits some of them. The V and J calls and the clone size are those of that table, but D and trimming were determined from the DNA. The profile shows some 87,000 clones, roughly 86% of them singletons.

The sequenced material came from peripheral blood. The clonotype was recovered from a human donor in a cohort sampled during active COVID-19. V and J are TRBV7-9 and TRBJ1-1, with D uncertain. Written as DNA, the CDR3 is TGTGCCAGCAGGAAAACAGCAGATGAAGCTTTCTTT. Its protein product is CASRKTADEAFF.